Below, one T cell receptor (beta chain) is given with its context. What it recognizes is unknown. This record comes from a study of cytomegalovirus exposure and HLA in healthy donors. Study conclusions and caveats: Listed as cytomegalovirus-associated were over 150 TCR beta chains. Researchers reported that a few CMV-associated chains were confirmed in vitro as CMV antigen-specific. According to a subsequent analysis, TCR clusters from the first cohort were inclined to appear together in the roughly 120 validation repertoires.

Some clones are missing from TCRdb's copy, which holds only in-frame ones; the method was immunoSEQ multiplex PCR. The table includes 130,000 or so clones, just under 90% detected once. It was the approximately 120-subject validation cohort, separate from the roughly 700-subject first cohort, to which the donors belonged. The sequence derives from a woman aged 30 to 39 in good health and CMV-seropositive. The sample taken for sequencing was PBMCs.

CDR3 nucleotides: TGTGCCAGCAGCTTGAATACCGGGCAGTACTTC. It codes for CASSLNTGQYF. V gene TRBV7-8 combines with J gene TRBJ2-7; D is uncertain. Germline V CDR1 and CDR2: SGHVS, FQNEAQ. The CDR3 is 11 residues long. The ends were cut back, 3 bases at V and 9 bases at J, with 9 bases in the middle.